A single TCR beta chain is shown here with its context. As originally analysed: Reference gene primer amplification yielded estimated nucleated cell counts. Produced via immunoSEQ multiplex PCR; TCRdb's table is partial and in-frame only. The V and J calls and the clone size are those of that table, but D and trimming were determined from the DNA. Of over 100,000 clones in the sample, approximately 85% were seen once. These data are taken from a study of blood T cell repertoires in COVID-19. Study context: Sources were T cells, B-cell-depleted T cells, or PBMCs; the material itself was cDNA or gDNA.

The source material was peripheral blood. This receptor was obtained from a man older than 75 with acute or convalescent COVID-19.

CDR3 residues: CASSQLLAGGPYF. CDR3 coding DNA: TGTGCCAGCAGCCAGTTACTAGCGGGAGGTCCGTACTTC. This rearrangement joins TRBV3-1 (or the pseudogene TRBV3-2) to TRBJ2-5, with 12 bases lining up with TRBD2. V gave up 3 bases and J gave up 13 bases; unmatched junction bases: 6. Germline V gene data show CDR1 as LGHDT and CDR2 as YNNKEL (reference sequence). This CDR3 contains 13 residues.